The rows below give T cell receptor beta chains drawn from one sample of a study of human T cells and chemical hapten exposure. MiXCR was run by TCRdb on the RACE reads, yielding one entry per CDR3 protein. Of approximately 80,000 distinct CDR3 sequences listed, around 10% are singletons. Sequences were derived from whole blood, sampled in connection with sensitization to the hapten diphenylcyclopropenone (DPC). The receptors come from a woman between 50 and 59 years old with alopecia areata. Some clones in this sample may be carry-over from other donors' samples. Both conserved end residues are trimmed from each CDR3.

v_call,cdr3_aa
TRBV2,ASKGQGTFTDTQY
TRBV7-9,ASSVSPGGGASDTQY
TRBV5-1,ASSWEVNTEAF
TRBV2,ASSAYEQY
TRBV9,ASSRSGADRKETQY
TRBV12-3/TRBV12-4,ASSLPGSVNEQY
TRBV7-6,ASSSANTEAF
TRBV5-4,ASSEQGRRPTYEQY
TRBV6-6,ASSYKQGESYEQY
TRBV11-2,ASSYAGQNNEKLF
TRBV12-3/TRBV12-4,ASRTQGSKAF
TRBV6-6,ASSYLSGGRAQH
TRBV12-3/TRBV12-4,ASSSVMSEGNTIY
TRBV9,ASSPGVGNIQY
TRBV18,ASSPTGLSQPQH
TRBV7-2,ASSEGGSTEQY
TRBV27,ASSLTGPNYGYT
TRBV18,ASSPLGQGARNTGELF
TRBV6-1,ASSVVVLSTEAF
TRBV6-2/TRBV6-3,ASSYGGLAVAGANVLT
TRBV19,ATSSGRYEQF
TRBV27,ASSTVGQGVYGYT
TRBV3-1,ASRASLAADTDTQY
TRBV18,ASSSEQNTGELF
TRBV28,ASRAGQASGGELF
TRBV3-1,ASSQDTETQY
TRBV6-5,ASSQPSSGANVLT
TRBV29-1,SVEAWTGRSSTANEQF
TRBV19,ASSIPGTGGASNQPQH
TRBV29-1,SVYRGGAIFNEQF
TRBV7-3,ASRSVEGGYT
TRBV7-7,ASTPDWATNEKLF
TRBV9,ASSVGTSGSNEQF
TRBV3-1,ASSPFGLAHNEQF
TRBV5-8,ASSILAGGDTQY
TRBV7-6,ASSPRLGQGAQRDEQY
TRBV10-1,ASSEEISYNEQF
TRBV9,ASSVQNGLPPYEQY
TRBV11-2,ASSLGLAGGGGETQY
TRBV6-5,ASSTYSRDTQY
TRBV5-4,ASSRGDGTPKSYEQY
TRBV10-2,ASGGVPYEQY
TRBV6-6,ASSDDYEQY
TRBV10-3,AIRTSGETQY
TRBV20-1,SAPYTGELF
TRBV5-1,ASSLVLAGVDTQY
TRBV29-1,SVGGASYEQY
TRBV11-2,ASSLDQRGHQPQH
TRBV28,ASRGLASPQETQY
TRBV7-9,ASSSATGNTEAF
TRBV28,ASSLIARPSVIQY
TRBV11-2,ANSPGLSGELF
TRBV12-3/TRBV12-4,ASTHRRLYNEQF
TRBV12-1,ASRGDGGYEQY
TRBV7-3,ASSLGQGHTEAF
TRBV18,ASQRGVFPAF